The 29 T cell receptor beta chains in this list originate from one sample, sequenced in a study of T cell repertoires in cytomegalovirus infection. Their specific antigens are unknown. In TCRdb, the reads were re-called with MiXCR into one record per CDR3 protein. The sample holds some 920,000 distinct CDR3 sequences, about 33% seen once. This specimen consisted of cultured CD8+ T cells from PBMCs, obtained from culture after CMV antigen stimulation. These receptors all stem from a human donor in good health (CMV status not recorded). Some clones in this sample may be carry-over from other donors' samples.

The chain recombines TRBV28 with TRBJ2-1, with TRBD2 as a possible D gene (5 bases). This CDR3 is built from 15 residues. V shed 7 bases and J shed 0 bases, with 13 bases lying between them. Germline CDR1 MDHEN, CDR2 SYDVKM. CDR3 DNA sequence: TGTGCCAGCACCCCCGGACTTCGCTCCTACAATGAGCAGTTCTTC. Translating gives CASTPGLRSYNEQFF.

This clonotype was seen just once. The V and J genes are TRBV20-1 and TRBJ2-7; 9 bases align to TRBD2. CDR3 size: 15 residues. Germline V CDR1 and CDR2: DFQATT, SNEGSKA (reference sequence). The V gene end was trimmed by 0 bases and the J gene end by 3 bases; junction bases not matched to a gene: 6. CDR3 in DNA: TGCAGTGCTAGAGAGGTAGCGGGGGCCTTCTACGAGCAGTACGTC. It yields the protein CSAREVAGAFYEQYV.

The V gene is TRBV29-1, the J gene TRBJ1-2; D is ambiguous. V was trimmed by 3 bases and J by 6 bases, leaving 8 bases between them. The CDR3 has 11 amino acids. Germline V gene data show CDR1 as SQVTM and CDR2 as ANQGSEA. The CDR3 is CSVDGRHGYTF. The CDR3, as DNA: TGCAGCGTTGACGGCCGCCATGGCTACACCTTC.

In its sample, this clonotype was seen a few times. The V call is TRBV6-2 or TRBV6-3, the J call TRBJ1-5, with 9 bases lining up with TRBD1. This CDR3 spans 14 amino acids. Looked up from germline, CDR1 is MNHEY and CDR2 is SVGEGT. V gave up 5 bases and J gave up 5 bases; unmatched junction bases: 4. The CDR3 coding sequence is TGTGCCAGCAGTAACCGGGACAGGGATCAGCCCCAGCATTTT. Amino acids: CASSNRDRDQPQHF.

In this sample, this clonotype turned up many times. The V gene is TRBV7-6, the J gene TRBJ1-6; no clear D gene. With 0 bases removed from V and 0 bases from J, the gap between germline ends came to 18 bases. CDR3 length: 20 amino acids. Germline loops: CDR1 SGHVS, CDR2 FNYEAQ. The CDR3 region is CASSLAPHVKGGSYNSPLHF. DNA for the CDR3: TGTGCCAGCAGCTTAGCCCCACACGTGAAAGGCGGCTCCTATAATTCACCCCTCCACTTT.

This clonotype showed up just once. CDR3 sequence (DNA): TGCAGCGTTGAAGAAGAACGTCCCGGGGAGCTGTTTTTT. This codes for CSVEEERPGELFF. V and J are TRBV29-1 and TRBJ2-2; no definite D call. From germline, CDR1 is SQVTM and CDR2 ANQGSEA. The germline V and J ends were trimmed by 0 bases and 6 bases, with 8 bases remaining between them. The CDR3 is made up of 13 amino acids.

This chain connects TRBV6-2 or TRBV6-3 to TRBJ2-7; 9 bases line up with TRBD1. CDR3 length: 14 amino acids. Germline V CDR1 and CDR2: MNHEY, SVGEGT. J gave up 5 bases and V 5 bases, and 7 bases lay outside the gene matches. CDR3 in DNA: TGTGCCAGCAGTACTGGGACAGGGATGGACGAGCAGTACGTC. As protein: CASSTGTGMDEQYV.

The chain uses TRBV13 and TRBJ1-2; D uncertain. This CDR3 is 15 amino acids long. With 5 bases removed from V and 0 bases from J, the gap between germline ends came to 13 bases. Looked up from germline, CDR1 is PRHDT and CDR2 is FYEKMQ (reference sequence). The CDR3 DNA reads as TGTGCCAGCAGCCCCCTCCTAGGAACTAACTATGGCTACACCTTC. Its protein product is CASSPLLGTNYGYTF.

This clonotype turned up a few times. This sequence joins TRBV27 and TRBJ1-5; D may be TRBD1 (6 bases). This CDR3 has 13 amino acids. Germline V gene data show CDR1 as MNHEY and CDR2 as SMNVEV (reference sequence). Trimming stripped 6 bases from V and 6 bases from J, with 12 bases between. The DNA for the CDR3 is TGTGCCAGCAGCACGGACAGAACTCAGCCCCAGCATTTT. Its protein is CASSTDRTQPQHF.

J is TRBJ1-4 and V is TRBV25-1; D is unclear. Germline V gives CDR1 MGHDK, CDR2 SYGVNS. This CDR3 spans 16 amino acids. V was trimmed by 1 base and J by 0 bases, leaving 9 bases between them. CDR3 amino acids: CASSESRPATNEKLFF. DNA of the CDR3: TGTGCCAGCAGTGAATCGAGACCCGCAACTAATGAAAAACTGTTTTTT.

The V gene is TRBV4-1, the J gene TRBJ2-7; D unclear. Germline V lookup: CDR1 MGHRA, CDR2 YSYEKL. Trimming cost V 1 base and J 4 bases, with 8 bases left between them. The CDR3 has 13 residues. For the CDR3, the DNA is TGCGCCAGCAGCCAAGGGGCAAATTACGAGCAGTACTTC. Protein product: CASSQGANYEQYF.

This chain connects TRBV20-1 to TRBJ2-6, with 9 bases fitting TRBD1. This CDR3 spans 16 amino acids. Germline CDR1 reads DFQATT; CDR2 reads SNEGSKA (reference sequence). V trimming: 6 bases; J trimming: 0 bases; junction bases outside the gene matches: 6. CDR3 in DNA: TGCAGTGCCCGGGACAGGGCGAGCTCTGGGGCCAACGTCCTGACTTTC. Encoded protein: CSARDRASSGANVLTF.

This clonotype has at least ten counts. The chain combines TRBV7-8 with TRBJ2-5, with 11 bases that match TRBD2. Unmatched junction bases numbered 6, after V lost 2 bases and J lost 1 base. There are 17 residues in the CDR3. Germline lookup yields CDR1 SGHVS and CDR2 FQNEAQ. The CDR3 reads CASSLFLAGGTQETQYF. DNA of the CDR3: TGTGCCAGCAGCTTATTCCTAGCGGGGGGAACCCAAGAGACCCAGTACTTC.

The rearrangement joins TRBV6-5 to TRBJ2-1; no clear D. The germline gives CDR1 MNHEY, CDR2 SVGAGI. Trimming left V 4 bases short and J 4 bases short, with 8 bases between. The CDR3 totals 13 residues. Here the CDR3 reads CASSWVGYNEQFF. The DNA for the CDR3 is TGTGCCAGCAGTTGGGTTGGGTACAATGAGCAGTTCTTC.

This sequence joins TRBV6-2 or TRBV6-3 and TRBJ1-5; 7 bases line up with TRBD1. CDR3 length: 16 residues. The trim removed 0 bases at V and 4 bases at J, leaving 6 bases unmatched. CDR1 is MNHEY, CDR2 SVGEGT, per germline. The CDR3 sequence: CASSYSMDRINQPQHF. For the CDR3, the DNA is TGTGCCAGCAGTTACTCGATGGACAGGATAAATCAGCCCCAGCATTTT.

This sequence joins TRBV20-1 and TRBJ1-1; TRBD1 matches at 7 bases. The CDR3 contains 13 residues. V shed 4 bases and J 5 bases; nucleotides not matched to a gene: 7. CDR1 DFQATT and CDR2 SNEGSKA come from the germline V gene (reference sequence). CDR3 sequence reads: CSAIRQGITEAFF. CDR3 coding DNA: TGCAGTGCTATTAGACAGGGAATTACTGAAGCTTTCTTT.

The chain combines TRBV9 with TRBJ1-1, with D possibly matching TRBD1 (5 bases). The CDR3 covers 13 residues. Germline CDR1 SGDLS, CDR2 YYNGEE. V was trimmed by 2 bases and J by 5 bases, leaving 10 bases between them. CDR3 DNA sequence: TGTGCCAGCAGCGTGGGAGGGGAAACTGAAGCTTTCTTT. Its protein product is CASSVGGETEAFF.

As concerns this clonotype: It may be a read error: a sequence one base away is much more abundant. J is TRBJ2-5 and V is TRBV7-4; D not certain. Germline-derived CDR1 and CDR2 are SGHVT and SQSDAQ. CDR3 length: 13 residues. CDR3 DNA sequence: TGTGCCAGCAGCTTAGACCTGCGTGAGACCCGGTACTTC. Encoded protein: CASSLDLRETRYF.

This chain joins TRBV7-6 and TRBJ1-1; D is unresolved. Trimming left V 1 base short and J 6 bases short, with 9 bases between. The CDR3 contains 13 residues. Per the germline V gene, CDR1 is SGHVS and CDR2 is FNYEAQ. CDR3 sequence reads: CASSLGPDSEAFF. DNA of the CDR3: TGTGCCAGCAGCTTAGGTCCGGACTCTGAAGCTTTCTTT.

This clonotype has a handful of counts. The chain uses TRBV7-7 and TRBJ1-1; no firm D call. The V gene's germline CDR1 is SSHAT and CDR2 FNYEAQ (reference sequence). This CDR3 has 14 residues. V shed 4 bases and J shed 5 bases, with 14 bases lying between them. CDR3 sequence (DNA): TGTGCCAGCAGCTCAACTTCACCGGGGACTGAAGCTTTCTTT. Amino acid sequence: CASSSTSPGTEAFF. The complete variable domain, with remaining parts taken from reference TRBV7-7 and TRBJ1-1, reads GAGVSQSPRYKVTKRGQDVTLRCDPISSHATLYWYQQALGQGPEFLTYFNYEAQPDKSGLPSDRFSAERPEGSISTLTIQRTEQRDSAMYRCASSSTSPGTEAFFGQGTRLTVV.

As for this clonotype: One end of the junction varies from germline; a read error may be responsible. The chain combines TRBV6-6 with TRBJ2-6, with 8 nucleotides matching TRBD2. In germline, CDR1 is MNHNY, CDR2 SVGAGI (reference sequence). The CDR3 contains 15 residues. CDR3 region: CANSGTSSGANVLTF. The CDR3 DNA reads as TGTGCCAACAGTGGGACTAGCTCTGGGGCCAACGTCCTGACTTTC.

Notes on this clonotype: Just one base apart from a much larger clone, this may be a read error. The chain carries TRBV7-8 and TRBJ2-1; TRBD1 matches at 9 bases. CDR1 and CDR2 from the germline V gene are SGHVS and FQNEAQ. The CDR3 spans 14 residues. CDR3 sequence reads: CTSSSTGGYNEQFF. CDR3 nucleotides: TGTACCAGCAGCTCGACAGGGGGTTACAATGAGCAGTTCTTC.

Concerning this clonotype: A much larger clone differs from this one at a single base, so this may be a read error. This rearrangement joins TRBV7-6 to TRBJ2-1, with 9 bases identical to TRBD2. CDR1 and CDR2 (germline): SGHVS, FNYEAQ. CDR3 length: 19 residues. CDR3 nucleotide sequence: TGTGTCAGCAGCTTAGACCCAGAGGGTAGCGGGGGCCCATACAATGAGCAGTTCTTC. Translated, it gives CVSSLDPEGSGGPYNEQFF.

Only a few counts were recorded for this clonotype. The V gene is TRBV4-1, the J gene TRBJ1-1, with a tentative D call TRBD1 (5 bases). The CDR3 consists of 14 residues. Germline assignment: CDR1 MGHRA and CDR2 YSYEKL. The V gene lost 0 bases and the J gene lost 10 bases, with 15 bases spanning the gap. CDR3 sequence: CASSQEAGTGGAFF. Written as DNA, the CDR3 is TGCGCCAGCAGCCAAGAGGCGGGGACCGGCGGAGCTTTCTTT.

This clonotype was recorded many times. This chain links TRBV27 with TRBJ1-2; TRBD1 aligns across 9 bases. With 3 bases clipped from V and 5 bases from J, the junction kept 4 bases outside the gene matches. CDR3 size: 14 residues. Germline CDR1 reads MNHEY; CDR2 reads SMNVEV (reference sequence). In DNA, the CDR3 is TGTGCCAGCAGTTTCTCGACAGGGGGATATGGCTACACCTTC. Encoded protein: CASSFSTGGYGYTF.

There are a few counts of this clonotype. This sequence joins TRBV7-6 and TRBJ2-3; no clear D. This CDR3 comprises 16 residues. Germline assignment: CDR1 SGHVS and CDR2 FNYEAQ. The V and J ends lost 1 base and 0 bases respectively, with 11 bases between them. In DNA, the CDR3 is TGTGCCAGCAGCTTAGTGTCCGCGTCTAGCACAGATACGCAGTATTTT. Protein sequence: CASSLVSASSTDTQYF.

V and J are TRBV5-4 and TRBJ2-5; TRBD1 matches 9 bases. Germline V lookup: CDR1 SGHNT, CDR2 YYREEE (reference sequence). This CDR3 has 16 amino acids. Trimming took 2 bases from V and 3 from J; bases not matched to a gene: 8. The CDR3 spells CASSFRDRAEKETQYF. CDR3 bases: TGTGCCAGCAGCTTCCGGGACAGGGCCGAAAAAGAGACCCAGTACTTC.

The chain employs TRBV7-7 and TRBJ2-2; 10 nucleotides match TRBD1. Per the germline V gene, CDR1 is SSHAT and CDR2 is FNYEAQ (reference sequence). There are 14 residues in the CDR3. The CDR3 protein is CAIVDRGQGGELFF. As DNA, the CDR3 is TGTGCTATCGTCGACAGGGGGCAAGGCGGGGAGCTGTTTTTT.

With regard to this clonotype: A much larger clone differs by one base, so this may be a read error. The chain has TRBV20-1 and TRBJ1-1; D may be TRBD1 (5 bases). The CDR3 sequence is 14 residues long. Germline lookup yields CDR1 DFQATT and CDR2 SNEGSKA (reference sequence). V gave up 6 bases and J gave up 5 bases, with 19 bases separating them. In DNA form, the CDR3 reads TGCAGTGCCGAAAGAAGGGCAGGGTCGACTGAAGCTTTCTTT. Translation: CSAERRAGSTEAFF.